This entry is about one T cell receptor beta chain. Assay runs were performed at deep level. The repertoire was sequenced with immunoSEQ multiplex PCR; TCRdb's copy has only in-frame clones and lacks some. The table has about 680,000 clones, 74% seen once. The sample originates from a study of shared clonotypes between healthy human individuals. The CDR3 is made up of 16 amino acids. The V end lost 2 bases, the J end lost 1 base, and 12 bases lay between the germline ends. The germline gives CDR1 SGHNT, CDR2 YYREEE (reference sequence). The chain uses TRBV5-4 and TRBJ2-2, with D possibly TRBD1 on 5 matching bases. Material: memory CD4+ T cells sorted from blood. The subset was: CD45RA-negative fraction. The sequence was obtained from a woman in her thirties in good health. The DNA for the CDR3 is TGTGCCAGCAGCTTCTCTAGGGGTGTGAACACCGGGGAGCTGTTTTTT. Its protein product is CASSFSRGVNTGELFF. The full variable domain, with the rest looked up from reference TRBV5-4 and TRBJ2-2, is ETGVTQSPTHLIKTRGQQVTLRCSSQSGHNTVSWYQQALGQGPQFIFQYYREEENGRGNFPPRFSGLQFPNYSSELNVNALELDDSALYLCASSFSRGVNTGELFFGEGSRLTVL.